This passage covers 11 T cell receptor beta chains from one sample sequenced in a study of spatial heterogeneity in lung cancer. Study-wide results and caveats: One measure, the expanded intratumoral alpha and beta TCR count, tracked tumor mutation counts.

Specified time point: sample taken at primary tumor resection. TCRdb used MiXCR to reprocess the 5' RACE reads, holding one entry per CDR3 protein. Here the sample spans approximately 94,000 distinct CDR3 sequences, about 4.6% being singletons. For these receptors, no antigen is known. The sample consisted of lung tumor tissue, taken at surgery. Every receptor here comes from a male donor with early-stage non-small cell lung cancer.

This clonotype was recorded at least ten times. The chain combines TRBV28 with TRBJ2-3, with D unresolved. The germline gives CDR1 MDHEN, CDR2 SYDVKM. V lost 4 bases to trimming and J lost 0 bases, with 11 bases between them. The CDR3 extends over 15 amino acids. The CDR3 sequence is CASSWNPSSTDTQYF. CDR3 bases: TGTGCCAGCAGTTGGAACCCATCCAGCACAGATACGCAGTATTTT.

This clonotype was detected ten times or more. The chain links TRBV4-1 to TRBJ2-7; a weak D match, TRBD2 (5 bases). The germline gives CDR1 MGHRA, CDR2 YSYEKL. Deletions cut 0 bases from V and 2 bases from J, with 14 bases between. This CDR3 comprises 16 residues. The CDR3 reads CASSQDSRGFTYEQYF. In nucleotides, the CDR3 is TGCGCCAGCAGCCAAGATTCGAGAGGGTTTACCTACGAGCAGTACTTC.

This clonotype was observed many times. This rearrangement joins TRBV20-1 to TRBJ2-7, with 9 bases that match TRBD2. CDR1 is DFQATT and CDR2 is SNEGSKA in the germline V gene (reference sequence). CDR3 length equals 12 residues. V trimming: 6 bases; J trimming: 9 bases; junction bases outside the gene matches: 9. Written as DNA, the CDR3 is TGCAGTGCGGCCCCCGGGACTAGCAGGCAGTACTTC. It yields the protein CSAAPGTSRQYF.

This clonotype was seen only a few times. The chain combines TRBV6-5 with TRBJ1-6; D gene ambiguous. The CDR3 covers 15 residues. Germline V gives CDR1 MNHEY, CDR2 SVGAGI. V was cut by 0 bases and J by 8 bases, with 11 bases left in between. In DNA, the CDR3 is TGTGCCAGCAGTTACTCGAGGCAGGCTTATTCACCCCTCCACTTT. Its translation is CASSYSRQAYSPLHF.

This clonotype was seen ten or more times. V and J are TRBV6-5 and TRBJ1-3, with unresolved D. With 7 bases removed from V and 4 bases from J, the gap between germline ends came to 5 bases. Germline CDR1 is MNHEY and CDR2 is SVGAGI. The CDR3 sequence is 11 residues long. As DNA, the CDR3 is TGTGCCAGCAAAGGCGGAAACACCATATATTTT. Translating gives CASKGGNTIYF.

The chain employs TRBV6-1 and TRBJ2-3; 9 bases align to TRBD2. This CDR3 contains 15 residues. Germline lookup yields CDR1 MNHNS and CDR2 SASEGT. J gave up 5 bases and V 1 base, and 4 bases lay outside the gene matches. In DNA, the CDR3 is TGTGCCAGCAGTGAAGTAGCGGGAGAGGGAGATACGCAGTATTTT. This codes for CASSEVAGEGDTQYF.

By share, this clonotype ranks as medium-sized. The chain has TRBV6-1 and TRBJ2-7; D possibly corresponds to TRBD1 (6 bases). Germline V gene data show CDR1 as MNHNS and CDR2 as SASEGT. The CDR3 sequence is 13 residues long. Trimming took 4 bases from V and 6 from J, leaving 13 bases between them. CDR3 sequence: CASSAGTSTEQYF. The CDR3 region has the DNA TGTGCCAGCAGTGCCGGGACATCCACCGAGCAGTACTTC.

This clonotype came up a few times. CDR3 region: CASSVWGYGLYEQYF. CDR3 bases: TGTGCCAGCAGTGTTTGGGGGTATGGATTATACGAGCAGTACTTC. This sequence joins TRBV6-1 and TRBJ2-7; D could derive from TRBD1 or TRBD2 (5 bases each). The V end was cut by 4 bases, the J end by 4 bases, with 17 bases between. In germline, CDR1 is MNHNS, CDR2 SASEGT. This CDR3 comprises 15 residues.

This sequence joins TRBV6-2 or TRBV6-3 and TRBJ2-7; 10 nucleotides agree with TRBD1. This CDR3 is 15 amino acids long. Germline lookup yields CDR1 MNHEY and CDR2 SVGEGT. V gave up 7 bases and J gave up 2 bases; unmatched junction bases: 8. The CDR3 region has the DNA TGTGCCAGCACCACGGGACAGGGGATCGCCTACGAGCAGTACTTC. Protein sequence: CASTTGQGIAYEQYF.

This clonotype was counted ten times or more. The chain is built from TRBV7-2 and TRBJ2-4; TRBD2 aligns across 7 bases. Losses at the gene ends were 1 base for V and 0 bases for J; bases not matched to a gene: 24. The germline CDR1 and CDR2 sequences are SGHTA and FQGNSA. This CDR3 has 23 amino acids. The CDR3 sequence is CASSLGRFPAGRGYVLAKNIQYF. The CDR3 region has the DNA TGTGCCAGCAGCTTAGGCAGGTTTCCGGCGGGGAGGGGTTATGTACTAGCCAAAAACATTCAGTACTTC.

The rearrangement joins TRBV7-9 to TRBJ1-1, with 7 bases matching TRBD1. The junction had 2 bases not matched to a gene; V was cut back by 4 bases and J by 6 bases. Germline V gene data show CDR1 as SEHNR and CDR2 as FQNEAQ (reference sequence). There are 12 residues in the CDR3. CDR3 sequence: CASSSRGPEAFF. The CDR3 bases are TGTGCCAGCAGCTCAAGGGGGCCTGAAGCTTTCTTT.